This T cell receptor beta chain was sequenced in a study of T-cell reconstitution after alpha-beta-depleted transplantation in children. Findings and limits, study-wide: There were reportedly several hundred expanded graft clones from which alpha-beta T cells came about two months after transplant. Surviving thymic progenitors and recipient T cells were the source of high TCRbeta diversity at day 60 in some patients.

This clonotype turned up a few times. The antigen remains unidentified. This CDR3 is 18 amino acids long. Trimming pared 8 bases from V and 0 bases from J, leaving 23 bases between. CDR1 is MNHNS and CDR2 is SASEGT in the germline V gene. During its preparation, the TCRbeta library received unique molecular identifiers. TCRdb itself ran the PCR reads through MiXCR, one entry per CDR3 protein. The table has 500,000 to 650,000 distinct CDR3 sequences, approximately 13% seen once. J is TRBJ2-1 and V is TRBV6-1; D is perhaps TRBD2 (7 bases). The source was PBMCs, mostly from graft donor cells, collected 360 days after TCRalphabeta/CD19-depleted stem cell transplant. The TCR comes from a male patient aged 5 to 17 who had a stem cell transplant for acute myeloid leukemia, so the T cells may come from the graft donor. Written as DNA, the CDR3 is TGTGCCAGCGGAGGGGCGCGGGGGCGCCGGAGCTCCTACAATGAGCAGTTCTTC. Residues: CASGGARGRRSSYNEQFF.